A selection of T cell receptor beta chains follows, all from one sample in a study of control samples from healthy donors and cancer patients. Here immunoSEQ multiplex PCR was the method, and the copy in TCRdb shows in-frame clones only, minus some. The data contain 130,000 or so clones, roughly 90% of them seen just once; the ten biggest clones take up around 2.1%. Sequenced: blood. All receptors come from a woman between 50 and 59 years old in good health. The CDR3 runs from the conserved cysteine through the conserved F or W. A D gene is named only where the DNA matches it firmly. The size field is filled for only some rows; it gives once, few, many or a size class.

J gene: TRBJ2-7; clone size: -; D gene: -; V gene: TRBV24-1; CDR3 DNA: TGTGCCGTGGGGACCTCGTACGAGCAGTACTTC; CDR3 protein: CAVGTSYEQYF
J gene: TRBJ1-2; clone size: -; D gene: TRBD1; V gene: TRBV4-1; CDR3 DNA: TGCGCCAGCAGCCCCTCCGATGGACAGGCTAACTATGGCTACACCTTC; CDR3 protein: CASSPSDGQANYGYTF
J gene: TRBJ1-1; clone size: -; D gene: -; V gene: TRBV19; CDR3 DNA: TGTGCCAGTAGAACCCATGAAACCCGAAGAAACACTGAAGCTTTCTTT; CDR3 protein: CASRTHETRRNTEAFF
J gene: TRBJ1-1; clone size: -; D gene: -; V gene: TRBV3-1/TRBV3-2; CDR3 DNA: TGTGCCAGCAGCCAAGGAGGGGGATCGGGTCAGGCTTTCTTT; CDR3 protein: CASSQGGGSGQAFF
J gene: TRBJ2-7; clone size: -; D gene: TRBD2; V gene: TRBV18; CDR3 DNA: TGTGCCAGCTCACCACCGGCGGGAGCCTCCTACGAGCAGTACTTC; CDR3 protein: CASSPPAGASYEQYF
J gene: TRBJ1-3; clone size: -; D gene: -; V gene: TRBV14; CDR3 DNA: TGTGCCAGCAGCCAAGCTGTAAACACCATATATTTT; CDR3 protein: CASSQAVNTIYF
J gene: TRBJ1-3; clone size: -; D gene: -; V gene: TRBV5-1; CDR3 DNA: TGCGCCAGCAGCTGGGACAACTCTGGAAACACCATATATTTT; CDR3 protein: CASSWDNSGNTIYF
J gene: TRBJ2-7; clone size: few; D gene: -; V gene: TRBV6-5; CDR3 DNA: TGTGCCAGCGGGCAGCTCTACGAGCAGTACTTC; CDR3 protein: CASGQLYEQYF
J gene: TRBJ2-7; clone size: -; D gene: TRBD2; V gene: TRBV3-1/TRBV3-2; CDR3 DNA: TGTGCCAGCAGCCGTCGGACTAGCGGCTACGAGCAGTACTTC; CDR3 protein: CASSRRTSGYEQYF
J gene: TRBJ1-5; clone size: -; D gene: TRBD1; V gene: TRBV19; CDR3 DNA: TGTGCCAGTAGTATAGATGGAGGGGGCCTTCATCAGCCCCAGCATTTT; CDR3 protein: CASSIDGGGLHQPQHF
J gene: TRBJ2-3; clone size: -; D gene: -; V gene: TRBV11-3; CDR3 DNA: TGTGCCAGCAGCTTGTGGCAGTCAGATACGCAGTATTTT; CDR3 protein: CASSLWQSDTQYF
J gene: TRBJ2-7; clone size: -; D gene: -; V gene: TRBV12-2; CDR3 DNA: TGTGCAAGTCGCTTCGTCGGCGGGGACAGGAGCTCCTACGAGCAGTACTTC; CDR3 protein: CASRFVGGDRSSYEQYF
J gene: TRBJ2-2; clone size: -; D gene: -; V gene: TRBV19; CDR3 DNA: TGTGCCAGTACCAGAACCGGGCCTCGTTTAGGGGAGCTGTTTTTT; CDR3 protein: CASTRTGPRLGELFF
J gene: TRBJ2-5; clone size: -; D gene: TRBD2; V gene: TRBV6-5; CDR3 DNA: TGTGCCAGCAGTCTAGCGGGGGCCGTAGGGGAGACCCAGTACTTC; CDR3 protein: CASSLAGAVGETQYF
J gene: TRBJ1-3; clone size: -; D gene: TRBD1; V gene: TRBV30; CDR3 DNA: TGTGCCTGGAGTGTAGTCGGGGCCGACAGGGATGGAAACACCATATATTTT; CDR3 protein: CAWSVVGADRDGNTIYF
J gene: TRBJ2-7; clone size: -; D gene: -; V gene: TRBV5-5; CDR3 DNA: TGTGCCAGCAGCTTGGTTTGGGGTCTCGGATACGAGCAGTACTTC; CDR3 protein: CASSLVWGLGYEQYF
J gene: TRBJ2-7; clone size: -; D gene: TRBD2; V gene: TRBV2; CDR3 DNA: TGTGCCAGCAGTGAAAGTAGCGGGAGTTTCTACGAGCAGTACTTC; CDR3 protein: CASSESSGSFYEQYF
J gene: TRBJ1-2; clone size: -; D gene: TRBD1; V gene: TRBV2; CDR3 DNA: TGTGCCAGAACTCAGGGGGGAGTAGGCTATGGCTACACCTTC; CDR3 protein: CARTQGGVGYGYTF
J gene: TRBJ2-5; clone size: -; D gene: -; V gene: TRBV12-3/TRBV12-4; CDR3 DNA: TGTGCCAGCAGTTTATTTAGTTCGGAGACCCAGTACTTC; CDR3 protein: CASSLFSSETQYF
J gene: TRBJ1-1; clone size: -; D gene: -; V gene: TRBV6-5; CDR3 DNA: TGTGCCAGCAAATTAGGGGACACCATGAACACTGAAGCTTTCTTT; CDR3 protein: CASKLGDTMNTEAFF
J gene: TRBJ1-5; clone size: few; D gene: -; V gene: TRBV6-1; CDR3 DNA: TGTGCCAGCAGTGAACCAATTGGGACACAAGATCAGCCCCAGCATTTT; CDR3 protein: CASSEPIGTQDQPQHF
J gene: TRBJ1-5; clone size: -; D gene: TRBD1; V gene: TRBV6-1; CDR3 DNA: TGTGCCAGCAGTGATCATGACAGGGGGATAGGGCAGCCCCAGCATTTT; CDR3 protein: CASSDHDRGIGQPQHF
J gene: TRBJ2-1; clone size: once; D gene: -; V gene: TRBV4-2; CDR3 DNA: TGTGCCAGCAGCCAAGATTTACAGGGAGGTATATGGAATGAGCAGTTCTTC; CDR3 protein: CASSQDLQGGIWNEQFF
J gene: TRBJ2-7; clone size: -; D gene: -; V gene: TRBV19; CDR3 DNA: TGTGCCAGTAGTATATCCCAGGGGCACGAGCAGTACTTC; CDR3 protein: CASSISQGHEQYF
J gene: TRBJ1-5; clone size: once; D gene: TRBD1; V gene: TRBV18; CDR3 DNA: TGTGTCAGCTCACCATTGGGACAGGGAAAGCAGCCCCAGCATTTT; CDR3 protein: CVSSPLGQGKQPQHF
J gene: TRBJ2-7; clone size: -; D gene: TRBD1; V gene: TRBV28; CDR3 DNA: TGTGCCAGCAGTGGACCGGGACAGGGGCTGTACGAGCAGTACTTC; CDR3 protein: CASSGPGQGLYEQYF
J gene: TRBJ1-3; clone size: -; D gene: TRBD1; V gene: TRBV28; CDR3 DNA: TGTGCCAGCAGTTCAGGGACAGGGGATAGAAACACCATATATTTT; CDR3 protein: CASSSGTGDRNTIYF
J gene: TRBJ1-2; clone size: many; D gene: -; V gene: TRBV5-1; CDR3 DNA: TGCGCCAGCAGCTTGGAGTTTGGTGATCCAAACTATGGCTACACCTTC; CDR3 protein: CASSLEFGDPNYGYTF
J gene: TRBJ1-1; clone size: -; D gene: TRBD1; V gene: TRBV30; CDR3 DNA: TGTGCCTGGAGTGTATGGGGGACAGGGGACACTGAAGCTTTCTTT; CDR3 protein: CAWSVWGTGDTEAFF
J gene: TRBJ2-1; clone size: -; D gene: TRBD1; V gene: TRBV2; CDR3 DNA: TGTGCCAGCAGACCCGGACAGGGGGCGAACAATGAGCAGTTCTTC; CDR3 protein: CASRPGQGANNEQFF
J gene: TRBJ1-4; clone size: -; D gene: -; V gene: TRBV5-5; CDR3 DNA: TGTGCCAGCAGCCTCGGGACAACTAATGAAAAACTGTTTTTT; CDR3 protein: CASSLGTTNEKLFF
J gene: TRBJ2-1; clone size: -; D gene: -; V gene: TRBV6-6; CDR3 DNA: TGTGCCAGCAGTTACGCCGAGCTGGGTTCTGAGCAGTTCTTC; CDR3 protein: CASSYAELGSEQFF
J gene: TRBJ1-5; clone size: once; D gene: -; V gene: TRBV3-1/TRBV3-2; CDR3 DNA: TGTGCCAGCAGCCAAGGAAGTGGCAATCAGCCCCAGCATTTT; CDR3 protein: CASSQGSGNQPQHF
J gene: TRBJ1-3; clone size: -; D gene: TRBD1; V gene: TRBV18; CDR3 DNA: TGTGCCAGCTCACTGATGGACAGGGTACCTGGAAACACCATATATTTT; CDR3 protein: CASSLMDRVPGNTIYF
J gene: TRBJ1-6; clone size: -; D gene: TRBD1; V gene: TRBV5-1; CDR3 DNA: TGCGCCAGCAGCTTGGAGGTGACAGGGCTTTCACCCCTCCACTTT; CDR3 protein: CASSLEVTGLSPLHF
J gene: TRBJ2-2; clone size: -; D gene: -; V gene: TRBV3-1/TRBV3-2; CDR3 DNA: TGTGCCAGCAGCCAAGGTTCGGAGCTGTTTTTT; CDR3 protein: CASSQGSELFF
J gene: TRBJ1-1; clone size: once; D gene: TRBD1; V gene: TRBV28; CDR3 DNA: TGTGCCAGCAGTTTACGGGGACAGGGAGTTCCAGCTTTCTTT; CDR3 protein: CASSLRGQGVPAFF
J gene: TRBJ1-5; clone size: -; D gene: TRBD1; V gene: TRBV6-6; CDR3 DNA: TGTGCCAGCAGGTACCCAGGGGGCAGCTCTCAGCCCCAGCATTTT; CDR3 protein: CASRYPGGSSQPQHF
J gene: TRBJ1-2; clone size: -; D gene: -; V gene: TRBV14; CDR3 DNA: TGTGCCAGCAGCCAAGATCTACTGATCCCCTACACCTTC; CDR3 protein: CASSQDLLIPYTF
J gene: TRBJ2-3; clone size: -; D gene: -; V gene: TRBV19; CDR3 DNA: TGTGCCAGTAGTATTGTATCGGGAGCGGGCAGCACAGATACGCAGTATTTT; CDR3 protein: CASSIVSGAGSTDTQYF